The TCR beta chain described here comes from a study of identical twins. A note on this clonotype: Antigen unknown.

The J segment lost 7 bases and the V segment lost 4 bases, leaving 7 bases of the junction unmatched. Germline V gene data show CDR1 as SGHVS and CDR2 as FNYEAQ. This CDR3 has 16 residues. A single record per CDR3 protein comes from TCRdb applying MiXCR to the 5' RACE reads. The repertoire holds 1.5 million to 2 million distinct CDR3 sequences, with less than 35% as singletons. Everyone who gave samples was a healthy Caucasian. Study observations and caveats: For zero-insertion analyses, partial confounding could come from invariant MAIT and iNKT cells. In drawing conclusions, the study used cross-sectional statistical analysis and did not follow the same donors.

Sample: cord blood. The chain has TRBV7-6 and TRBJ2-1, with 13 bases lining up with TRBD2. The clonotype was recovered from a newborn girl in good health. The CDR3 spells CASSSRTSGSENEQFF. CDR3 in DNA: TGTGCCAGCAGCTCTCGGACTAGCGGGAGTGAAAATGAGCAGTTCTTC.